Each of the 24 T cell receptor beta chains below was sequenced from the same sample in a study of blood T cell repertoires in COVID-19 (dated by TCRdb to 2019 to 2021). Libraries were prepared through the immunoSEQ multiplex PCR assay. Drawn from immuneACCESS, this table holds only the in-frame rearrangements with V and J called that TCRdb kept. Clones are partly lost; checked studies trace under half to an unresolved V gene and leave the rest unexplained. This sample is represented by roughly 190,000 clones; approximately 90% of them were singletons. 20% to 25% of the sample lies in the top ten. Material for sequencing was peripheral blood. The receptors were gathered from a man aged 55 to 70 with active or convalescent COVID-19.

This clone was observed once. The chain employs TRBV29-1 and TRBJ2-2, with D possibly TRBD1 on 6 matching bases. The germline V and J ends were trimmed by 7 bases and 7 bases, with 10 bases remaining between them. The CDR3 runs 11 residues. The germline gives CDR1 SQVTM, CDR2 ANQGSEA. CDR3: CSGLQGGELFF. In nucleotides, the CDR3 is TGCAGCGGCTTACAGGGCGGGGAGCTGTTTTTT.

The chain carries TRBV5-6 and TRBJ1-2; tentative D call: TRBD1 (6 bases). CDR1 and CDR2 from the germline V gene are SGHDT and YYEEEE. The ends were cut back, 7 bases at V and 10 bases at J, with 11 bases in the middle. This CDR3 contains 10 residues. The CDR3 loop reads CASGRGSYTF. The CDR3 nucleotides read TGTGCCAGCGGCAGGGGATCCTACACCTTC.

This clone was found a few times. CDR3 nucleotide sequence: TGTGCCAGCAGCTTACAGGCGACCTATAATTCACCCCTCCACTTT. This encodes CASSLQATYNSPLHF. The chain uses TRBV7-2 and TRBJ1-6; D gene unclear. The CDR3 sequence is 15 residues long. Per germline, CDR1 SGHTA and CDR2 FQGNSA. V was pared by 2 bases and J by 2 bases, with 7 bases between. The full variable domain, in which reference TRBV7-2 and TRBJ1-6 provide the parts outside the CDR3, is GAGVSQSPSNKVTEKGKDVELRCDPISGHTALYWYRQSLGQGLEFLIYFQGNSAPDKSGLPSDRFSAERTGGSVSTLTIQRTQQEDSAVYLCASSLQATYNSPLHFGNGTRLTVT.

The V and J genes are TRBV12-5 and TRBJ1-2, with TRBD1 matching 8 bases. Per germline, CDR1 LGHNT and CDR2 FRNRAP. The CDR3 loop spans 14 amino acids. The junction had 5 bases not matched to a gene; V was cut back by 5 bases and J by 3 bases. CDR3 bases: TGTGCTAGTGGTCTCGGGACAGGAGACTATGGCTACACCTTC. It specifies CASGLGTGDYGYTF. The full variable domain, in which reference TRBV12-5 and TRBJ1-2 provide the parts outside the CDR3, is DARVTQTPRHKVTEMGQEVTMRCQPILGHNTVFWYRQTMMQGLELLAYFRNRAPLDDSGMPKDRFSAEMPDATLATLKIQPSEPRDSAVYFCASGLGTGDYGYTFGSGTRLTVV.

This clone was observed a handful of times. J is TRBJ1-1 and V is TRBV24-1; TRBD1 aligns across 7 bases. J was trimmed by 1 base and V by 9 bases; bases with no gene match: 13. This CDR3 comprises 16 residues. Germline values: CDR1 KGHDR, CDR2 SFDVKD. The CDR3 spells CATFDRQGPGNTEAFF. The CDR3 DNA is TGTGCCACCTTCGATCGACAGGGCCCCGGGAACACTGAAGCTTTCTTT.

This clone was detected a few times. The chain carries TRBV6-1 and TRBJ2-1; 7 nucleotides align to TRBD2. Germline lookup yields CDR1 MNHNS and CDR2 SASEGT. J lost 10 bases, V lost 1 base, and 10 bases had no gene match. The CDR3 contains 15 residues. In nucleotides, the CDR3 is TGTGCCAGCAGTGAAGACTGGACTAGATCGTACGAGCAGTTCTTC. Its protein product is CASSEDWTRSYEQFF.

The chain carries TRBV18 and TRBJ1-5; a weak D match, TRBD1 (6 bases). The CDR3 is 13 residues long. CDR1 and CDR2 (germline): KGHSH, LQKENI. V was pared by 3 bases and J by 6 bases, with 9 bases between. This CDR3 is CASSPTGSQPQHF. DNA for the CDR3: TGTGCCAGCTCACCTACAGGGTCTCAGCCCCAGCATTTT.

V gene TRBV7-9 combines with J gene TRBJ2-2; no clear D. This CDR3 contains 11 residues. Germline CDR1 is SEHNR and CDR2 is FQNEAQ (reference sequence). With 5 bases removed from V and 7 bases from J, the gap between germline ends came to 5 bases. The CDR3 region is CASSRSGELFF. CDR3 nucleotides: TGTGCCAGCAGCCGTAGCGGGGAGCTGTTTTTT.

The chain is built from TRBV19 and TRBJ2-2; 8 positions match TRBD2. Germline V gene data show CDR1 as LNHDA and CDR2 as SQIVND (reference sequence). V trimming: 2 bases; J trimming: 3 bases; junction bases outside the gene matches: 2. The CDR3 spans 15 residues. The DNA for the CDR3 is TGTGCCAGTAGTATAACTAGCGGCTACACCGGGGAGCTGTTTTTT. Amino acids: CASSITSGYTGELFF.

This clone was observed a single time. The chain links TRBV9 to TRBJ2-5, with D possibly being TRBD2 (7 bases). V lost 2 bases to trimming and J lost 5 bases, with 16 bases between them. Germline lookup yields CDR1 SGDLS and CDR2 YYNGEE. The CDR3 is 15 amino acids. CDR3 loop: CASSVGVGGPETQYF. DNA for the CDR3: TGTGCCAGCAGCGTGGGAGTGGGGGGGCCTGAGACCCAGTACTTC.

The chain employs TRBV29-1 and TRBJ1-1, with no clear D. Germline lookup yields CDR1 SQVTM and CDR2 ANQGSEA. The CDR3 is made up of 14 amino acids. Trimming took off 4 bases at V and 0 bases at J, with 12 bases between the two ends. The CDR3 DNA reads TGCAGCGTTGGAGGGATGACACTGAACACTGAAGCTTTCTTT. It encodes CSVGGMTLNTEAFF.

The chain couples TRBV6-6 to TRBJ1-1, with a possible D match to TRBD1 (6 bases). V was cut by 5 bases and J by 1 base, with 14 bases left in between. Per germline, CDR1 MNHNY and CDR2 SVGAGI (reference sequence). The CDR3 is 15 amino acids. The CDR3, as DNA: TGTGCCAGCAGTCCCTCGACAGGATGGAACACTGAAGCTTTCTTT. Translating it yields CASSPSTGWNTEAFF.

The chain uses TRBV5-4 and TRBJ2-7; 8 positions agree with TRBD1. Losses at the gene ends were 4 bases for V and 1 base for J; bases not matched to a gene: 4. The CDR3 consists of 14 residues. CDR1 SGHNT and CDR2 YYREEE come from the germline V gene (reference sequence). CDR3 region: CASSPQGASYEQYF. In DNA, the CDR3 is TGTGCCAGCAGCCCGCAGGGGGCGTCCTACGAGCAGTACTTC.

The V and J genes are TRBV2 and TRBJ1-6; 8 nucleotides line up with TRBD1. V shed 6 bases, J shed 5 bases, and the junction held 9 bases outside the gene matches. Germline V gene sequence: CDR1 SNHLY, CDR2 FYNNEI. The CDR3 covers 16 residues. CDR3 nucleotide sequence: TGTGCCAGCAGCTCCCAGGGGACAGGAGATAATTCACCCCTCCACTTT. This translates into CASSSQGTGDNSPLHF. Supplemented by reference TRBV2 and TRBJ1-6, the full variable domain reads EPEVTQTPSHQVTQMGQEVILRCVPISNHLYFYWYRQILGQKVEFLVSFYNNEISEKSEIFDDQFSVERPDGSNFTLKIRSTKLEDSAMYFCASSSQGTGDNSPLHFGNGTRLTVT.

The V gene is TRBV5-1, the J gene TRBJ2-1; perhaps TRBD1 as D (6 bases). The CDR3 spans 15 residues. V dropped 9 bases and J dropped 5 bases, with 21 bases sitting between them. Germline V CDR1 and CDR2: SGHRS, YFSETQ. CDR3 bases: TGCGCCAACCTCGTGGGGGACACGATTAACAATGAGCAGTTCTTC. This gives the protein CANLVGDTINNEQFF. Full variable domain (missing parts from reference TRBV5-1 and TRBJ2-1): KAGVTQTPRYLIKTRGQQVTLSCSPISGHRSVSWYQQTPGQGLQFLFEYFSETQRNKGNFPGRFSGRQFSNSRSEMNVSTLELGDSALYLCANLVGDTINNEQFFGPGTRLTVL.

V usage is TRBV11-2 and J usage is TRBJ2-1, with D possibly TRBD1 on 5 matching bases. V dropped 1 base and J dropped 7 bases, with 17 bases sitting between them. The CDR3 length is 16 residues. CDR1 and CDR2 (germline): SGHAT, FQNNGV. The CDR3 spells CASSLVQGLKRNEQFF. CDR3 sequence (DNA): TGTGCCAGCAGCTTAGTCCAGGGCTTGAAGAGGAATGAGCAGTTCTTC. The full variable domain, with the rest looked up from reference TRBV11-2 and TRBJ2-1, is EAGVAQSPRYKIIEKRQSVAFWCNPISGHATLYWYQQILGQGPKLLIQFQNNGVVDDSQLPKDRFSAERLKGVDSTLKIQPAKLEDSAVYLCASSLVQGLKRNEQFFGPGTRLTVL.

The rearrangement joins TRBV7-9 to TRBJ2-3; no reliable D call. The V end was cut by 4 bases, the J end by 8 bases, with 10 bases between. CDR3 length equals 12 residues. The V gene's germline CDR1 is SEHNR and CDR2 FQNEAQ (reference sequence). CDR3 region: CASSSFTGTQYF. The CDR3 DNA sequence: TGTGCCAGCAGCTCATTCACCGGTACGCAGTATTTT.

The chain combines TRBV28 with TRBJ2-5; 7 positions match TRBD2. The ends lost 7 bases at V and 0 bases at J; junction bases unmatched: 8. Germline V gene data show CDR1 as MDHEN and CDR2 as SYDVKM. The length of the CDR3 is 15 residues. The CDR3 loop is CASNPSGGYQETQYF. The CDR3 DNA is TGTGCCAGCAACCCGTCGGGGGGTTACCAAGAGACCCAGTACTTC. The full variable domain, in which reference TRBV28 and TRBJ2-5 provide the parts outside the CDR3, is DVKVTQSSRYLVKRTGEKVFLECVQDMDHENMFWYRQDPGLGLRLIYFSYDVKMKEKGDIPEGYSVSREKKERFSLILESASTNQTSMYLCASNPSGGYQETQYFGPGTRLLVL.

This chain joins TRBV5-1 and TRBJ2-7, with D tentatively TRBD1 (5 bases). Trimming shortened V by 4 bases and J by 2 bases, and 10 bases separated the two germline ends. The CDR3 runs to 13 residues. Germline V gene sequence: CDR1 SGHRS, CDR2 YFSETQ. The CDR3 nucleotides read TGCGCCAGCAGCGGTGGGGCAACCTACGAGCAGTACTTC. Translating it yields CASSGGATYEQYF.

The V and J genes are TRBV18 and TRBJ1-2; possibly TRBD1 for D (6 bases). The CDR3 contains 16 residues. From germline, CDR1 is KGHSH and CDR2 LQKENI. Between the trimmed V and J ends, which lost 0 bases and 0 bases, there was a span of 11 bases. The CDR3 is CASSPPGTLANYGYTF. The CDR3, as DNA: TGTGCCAGCTCACCACCCGGGACATTAGCTAACTATGGCTACACCTTC. Full variable domain (rest looked up from reference TRBV18 and TRBJ1-2): NAGVMQNPRHLVRRRGQEARLRCSPMKGHSHVYWYRQLPEEGLKFMVYLQKENIIDESGMPKERFSAEFPKEGPSILRIQQVVRGDSAAYFCASSPPGTLANYGYTFGSGTRLTVV.

This chain uses TRBV7-3 with TRBJ2-3; the match to TRBD2 covers 11 bases. The CDR3 sequence is 19 residues long. Germline V gene data show CDR1 as SGHTA and CDR2 as FQGTGA. Trimming at V came to 5 bases and at J to 4 bases, leaving 17 bases not matched to a gene. The CDR3 coding sequence is TGTGCCAGCAGCGAAGGGCCGCCCCTTAGCGGGGGGGCCGCAGATACGCAGTATTTT. Its protein is CASSEGPPLSGGAADTQYF. Looking up the rest from reference TRBV7-3 and TRBJ2-3 gives the full variable domain: GAGVSQTPSNKVTEKGKYVELRCDPISGHTALYWYRQSLGQGPEFLIYFQGTGAADDSGLPNDRFFAVRPEGSVSTLKIQRTERGDSAVYLCASSEGPPLSGGAADTQYFGPGTRLTVL.

The genes are TRBV7-8 and TRBJ1-2; 7 nucleotides align to TRBD1. The CDR3 sequence is 15 residues long. The V gene's germline CDR1 is SGHVS and CDR2 FQNEAQ. V trimming: 3 bases; J trimming: 4 bases; junction bases outside the gene matches: 8. The CDR3 sequence is CASSFSLGGSYGYTF. CDR3 nucleotides: TGTGCCAGCAGCTTCTCTTTAGGGGGCAGCTATGGCTACACCTTC. Based on the CDR3 plus reference TRBV7-8 and TRBJ1-2, the full variable domain is GAGVSQSPRYKVAKRGQDVALRCDPISGHVSLFWYQQALGQGPEFLTYFQNEAQLDKSGLPSDRFFAERPEGSVSTLKIQRTQQEDSAVYLCASSFSLGGSYGYTFGSGTRLTVV.

The chain joins TRBV29-1 to TRBJ1-5, with 12 bases fitting TRBD1. The CDR3 loop spans 14 amino acids. Germline V gives CDR1 SQVTM, CDR2 ANQGSEA. The V gene end was trimmed by 6 bases and the J gene end by 6 bases; junction bases not matched to a gene: 6. CDR3 nucleotides: TGCAGCGTGGGACAGGGGGCTTTGGGTCAGCCCCAGCATTTT. Its translation is CSVGQGALGQPQHF.

The V and J genes are TRBV19 and TRBJ1-3; D perhaps matches TRBD1 (6 bases). V lost 3 bases and J lost 4, with 13 bases in between. The length of the CDR3 is 15 residues. Germline V gene sequence: CDR1 LNHDA, CDR2 SQIVND (reference sequence). CDR3 amino acids: CASSMVAGVGNTIYF. CDR3 sequence (DNA): TGTGCCAGTAGTATGGTCGCAGGGGTAGGAAACACCATATATTTT. Together with reference TRBV19 and TRBJ1-3, the CDR3 gives the full variable domain: DGGITQSPKYLFRKEGQNVTLSCEQNLNHDAMYWYRQDPGQGLRLIYYSQIVNDFQKGDIAEGYSVSREKKESFPLTVTSAQKNPTAFYLCASSMVAGVGNTIYFGEGSWLTVV.